This T cell receptor (beta chain) was recorded in a study of PD-L1 blockade in urothelial cancer. Study as a whole: About nine tenths of the roughly 30 patients were men with bladder-origin urothelial cancer. Prior chemotherapy regimens per patient numbered 0 to 3.

CDR1 is LGHNT and CDR2 is FRNRAP in the germline V gene. The CDR3 contains 16 residues. The V and J ends lost 1 base and 6 bases, in that order; junction bases with no gene match: 5. Urothelial carcinoma in patients was locally advanced or metastatic. Profiling relied on immunoSEQ multiplex PCR, and the TCRdb table lists in-frame clones only, not all of them. This table has some 41,000 clones, around 88% appearing once. This chain uses TRBV12-5 with TRBJ2-2, with 10 nucleotides matching TRBD1. The material sequenced was PBMCs, taken around atezolizumab (anti-PD-L1) treatment. The origin of this receptor is a man older than 75 with urothelial cancer. The CDR3 sequence: CASGLGDRGIPGELFF. The CDR3 nucleotides read TGTGCTAGTGGTTTGGGGGACAGGGGTATTCCCGGGGAGCTGTTTTTT.